Sequencing of this TCR beta chain was carried out in a study of cytomegalovirus exposure and HLA in healthy donors. Study-level results: Approximately 18,000 TCR beta sequences were associated with HLA alleles at 0.05 false discovery rate in a later analysis. When presence/absence was analysed, sequencing depth was taken to be roughly uniform across donors.

Amplification used 60 Vbeta primers and 13 Jbeta primers. Profiled with immunoSEQ multiplex PCR; TCRdb holds only in-frame clones, not every one. The table includes fewer than 150,000 clones, over 60% detected once. The junction had 7 bases not matched to a gene; V was cut back by 4 bases and J by 10 bases. The germline CDR1 and CDR2 sequences are SGHRS and YFSETQ. This CDR3 comprises 15 residues. As to this clone: Its antigen is not known.

Healthy people donating bone marrow made up the donors. The rearrangement joins TRBV5-1 to TRBJ1-6, with 11 bases matching TRBD1. The clonotype originates from a man aged 35 to 55 in good health and CMV-seropositive. The sequencing input was PBMCs. The CDR3 spells CASSPRTGGESPLHF. DNA for the CDR3: TGCGCCAGCAGCCCCAGGACAGGGGGCGAATCACCCCTCCACTTT.